A single T cell receptor beta chain is shown here with its context. Gene names follow the mouse nomenclature. The read halts 1 residue ahead of the CDR3 end, with the missing end drawn from the germline J gene. Sequenced by immunoSEQ multiplex PCR; TCRdb stores in-frame clones only, minus some. The sample has some 22,000 clones, around 70% seen once. The data derive from a study of tissue T cells after allogeneic stem cell transplantation. There are 16 residues in the CDR3. Trimming shortened V by 1 base and J by 0 bases, and 11 bases separated the two germline ends. Germline-derived CDR1 and CDR2 are SGHDT and FRDEAV.

The sequenced sample consisted of blood. This chain uses TRBV14 with TRBJ1-3; TRBD1 might be the D (5 bases). This TCR came from a female BALB/c mouse in good health. Mouse MHC haplotype: H2-d. CDR3 sequence: CASSFRGPLSGNTLYF. CDR3 bases read: TGTGCCAGCAGTTTCAGGGGCCCCCTTTCTGGAAATACGCTCTAT. Complete variable domain (other parts from reference TRBV14 and TRBJ1-3): EAGVTQSPRYAVLQEGQAVSFWCDPISGHDTLYWYQQPRDQGPQLLVYFRDEAVIDNSQLPSDRFSAVRPKGTNSTLKIQSAKQGDTATYLCASSFRGPLSGNTLYFGEGSRLIVV.